The clone carrying this T cell receptor (beta chain) was picked up one time. Antigen specificity is unknown. This entry is derived from a study of cytomegalovirus exposure and HLA in healthy donors. PCR employed 60 Vbeta and 13 Jbeta primers. This table comes from immunoSEQ multiplex PCR, and its TCRdb copy is limited to in-frame clones, with some not included. Seen here are 60,000 to 90,000 clones, about 70% observed once, and the top ten hold 6% to 9.5%. V dropped 5 bases and J dropped 9; count of bases not matched to a gene: 6. There are 12 residues in the CDR3. Germline CDR1 is MNHEY and CDR2 is SMNVEV (reference sequence). Findings and limits, study-wide: The authors listed 164 TCR beta chains as cytomegalovirus-associated. Analyses of presence/absence relied on an assumption of roughly uniform sequencing depth across donors. Most TCR sequences were uncommon, yet certain public TCRs appeared in many donors. It was confirmed in vitro that a few of the CMV-associated chains were specific for CMV antigens.

This TCR was recovered from a man between 40 and 49 years old in good health and CMV-seropositive. The sample consisted of PBMCs. The gene calls are TRBV27 and TRBJ2-7; 8 nucleotides match TRBD1. The CDR3 protein is CASSPTGVVQYF. The CDR3, as DNA: TGTGCCAGCAGTCCGACAGGGGTCGTGCAGTACTTC.